The subject of this entry is one T cell receptor (beta chain). No antigen is known for it. Other DNA sequences in the same sample also yield this CDR3. The entry originates in a study of T cell responses to AZD1222 COVID-19 vaccine. Study-level findings and limits: In all cases, repertoires were sampled only after the peak T cell response. At baseline, seropositivity was found in only a handful of AZD1222 recipients. The span of vaccine-associated CD4 TCRs extended across spike, with dominance at 160-218 and 743-854. Unmutated variant regions are reportedly the target of nearly half of TCRs that are spike-specific.

Losses at the gene ends were 3 bases for V and 8 bases for J; bases not matched to a gene: 3. The CDR3 consists of 12 residues. Germline V lookup: CDR1 MDHEN, CDR2 SYDVKM. Profiled with immunoSEQ multiplex PCR; TCRdb holds only in-frame clones, not every one. In the table there are 200,000 or so clones, just over 90% of which are singletons. The sequences come from peripheral blood, collected on day 0 of MenACWY control vaccination. The rearrangement uses TRBV28 and TRBJ1-2; 7 nucleotides align to TRBD1. This receptor was identified in an adult in good health. In DNA form, the CDR3 reads TGTGCCAGCAGTTTGACAGGGAGAGGCTACACCTTC. This codes for CASSLTGRGYTF.